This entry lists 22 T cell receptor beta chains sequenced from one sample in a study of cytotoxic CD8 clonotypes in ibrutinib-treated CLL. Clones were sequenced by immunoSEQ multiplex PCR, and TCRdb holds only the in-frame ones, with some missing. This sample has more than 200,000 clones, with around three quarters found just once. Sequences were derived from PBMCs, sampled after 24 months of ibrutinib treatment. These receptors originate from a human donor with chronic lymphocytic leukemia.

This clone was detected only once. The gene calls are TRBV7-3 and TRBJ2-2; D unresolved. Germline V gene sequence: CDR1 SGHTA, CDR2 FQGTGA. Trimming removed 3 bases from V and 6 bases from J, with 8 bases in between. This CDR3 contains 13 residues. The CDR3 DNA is TGTGCCAGCAGCTTCTCGTCACCCGGGGAGCTGTTTTTT. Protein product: CASSFSSPGELFF.

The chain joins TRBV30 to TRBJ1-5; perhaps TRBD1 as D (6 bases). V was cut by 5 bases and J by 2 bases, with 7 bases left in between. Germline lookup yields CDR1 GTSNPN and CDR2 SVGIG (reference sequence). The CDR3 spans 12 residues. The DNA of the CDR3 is TGTGCCTGGCGGACAGGCAATCAGCCCCAGCATTTT. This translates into CAWRTGNQPQHF.

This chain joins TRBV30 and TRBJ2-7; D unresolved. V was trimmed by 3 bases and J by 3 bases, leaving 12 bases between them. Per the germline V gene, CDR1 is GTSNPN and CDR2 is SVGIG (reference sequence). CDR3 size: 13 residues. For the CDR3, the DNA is TGTGCCTGGAGGCAAGGGTCGCACTACGAGCAGTACTTC. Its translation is CAWRQGSHYEQYF.

The CDR3 loop reads CASSLSVGNYEKLFF. Here the CDR3 DNA reads TGTGCCAGCAGCTTAAGCGTAGGGAATTACGAAAAACTGTTTTTT. The genes are TRBV7-2 and TRBJ1-4; D is unclear. Trimming shortened V by 2 bases and J by 8 bases, and 15 bases separated the two germline ends. Germline V lookup: CDR1 SGHTA, CDR2 FQGNSA. The CDR3 runs to 15 residues.

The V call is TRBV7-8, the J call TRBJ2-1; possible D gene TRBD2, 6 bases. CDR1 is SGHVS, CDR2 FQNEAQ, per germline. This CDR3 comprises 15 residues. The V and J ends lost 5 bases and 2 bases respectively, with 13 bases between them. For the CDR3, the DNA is TGTGCCAGCAGCCCCTTTAGCGGACCCTACAATGAGCAGTTCTTC. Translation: CASSPFSGPYNEQFF.

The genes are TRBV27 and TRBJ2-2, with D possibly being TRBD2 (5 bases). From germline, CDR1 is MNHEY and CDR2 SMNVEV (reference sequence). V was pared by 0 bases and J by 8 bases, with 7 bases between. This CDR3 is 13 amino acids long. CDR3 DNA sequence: TGTGCCAGCAGTTTATCTCGGGAAGGGGAGCTGTTTTTT. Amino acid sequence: CASSLSREGELFF.

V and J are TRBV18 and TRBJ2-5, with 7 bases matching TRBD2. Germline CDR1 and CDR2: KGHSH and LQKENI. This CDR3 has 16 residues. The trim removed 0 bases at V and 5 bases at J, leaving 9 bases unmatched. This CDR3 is CASSPPQRGNFETQYF. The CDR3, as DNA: TGTGCCAGCTCACCACCGCAGCGGGGTAACTTCGAGACCCAGTACTTC.

The CDR3 DNA reads as TGTGCCAGCAGCGTTTGGGACGGCACAGATACGCAGTATTTT. Its translation: CASSVWDGTDTQYF. The chain joins TRBV25-1 to TRBJ2-3; D tentatively reads TRBD1 or TRBD2 (5 bases each). V was trimmed by 6 bases and J by 1 base, leaving 11 bases between them. Germline lookup yields CDR1 MGHDK and CDR2 SYGVNS. This CDR3 has 14 amino acids.

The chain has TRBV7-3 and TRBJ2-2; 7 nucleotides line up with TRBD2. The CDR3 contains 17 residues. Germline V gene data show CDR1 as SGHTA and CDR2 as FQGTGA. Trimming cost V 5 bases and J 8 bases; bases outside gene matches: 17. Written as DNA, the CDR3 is TGTGCCAGCAGCCCCCTAGCGGCAGCCGCGTGGGGAGGGGAGCTGTTTTTT. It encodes CASSPLAAAAWGGELFF.

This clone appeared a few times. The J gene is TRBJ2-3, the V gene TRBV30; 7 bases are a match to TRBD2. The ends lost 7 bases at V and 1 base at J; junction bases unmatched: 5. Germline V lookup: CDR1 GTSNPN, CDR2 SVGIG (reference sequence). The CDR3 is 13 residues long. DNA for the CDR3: TGTGCCTTAGGGGCGGGAGGCACAGATACGCAGTATTTT. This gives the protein CALGAGGTDTQYF.

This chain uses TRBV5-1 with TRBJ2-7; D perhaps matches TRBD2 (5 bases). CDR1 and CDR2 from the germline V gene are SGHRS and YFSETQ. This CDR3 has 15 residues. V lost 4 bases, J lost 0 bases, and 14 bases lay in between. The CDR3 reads CASSPGSSPSYEQYF. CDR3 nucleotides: TGCGCCAGCAGCCCGGGATCTAGTCCCTCCTACGAGCAGTACTTC.

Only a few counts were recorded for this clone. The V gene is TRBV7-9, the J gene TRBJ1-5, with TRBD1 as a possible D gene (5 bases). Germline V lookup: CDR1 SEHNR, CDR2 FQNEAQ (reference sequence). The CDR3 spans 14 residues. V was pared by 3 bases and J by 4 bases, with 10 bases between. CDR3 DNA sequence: TGTGCCAGCAGCTTGGCAGGGTCAAATCAGCCCCAGCATTTT. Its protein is CASSLAGSNQPQHF.

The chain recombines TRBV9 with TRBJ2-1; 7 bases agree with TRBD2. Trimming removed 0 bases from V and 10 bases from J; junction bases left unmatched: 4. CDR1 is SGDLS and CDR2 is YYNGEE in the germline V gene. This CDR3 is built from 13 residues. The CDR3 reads CASSVAPRGEQFF. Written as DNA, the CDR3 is TGTGCCAGCAGCGTAGCTCCGCGGGGGGAGCAGTTCTTC. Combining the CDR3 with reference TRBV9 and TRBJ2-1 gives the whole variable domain DSGVTQTPKHLITATGQRVTLRCSPRSGDLSVYWYQQSLDQGLQFLIQYYNGEERAKGNILERFSAQQFPDLHSELNLSSLELGDSALYFCASSVAPRGEQFFGPGTRLTVL.

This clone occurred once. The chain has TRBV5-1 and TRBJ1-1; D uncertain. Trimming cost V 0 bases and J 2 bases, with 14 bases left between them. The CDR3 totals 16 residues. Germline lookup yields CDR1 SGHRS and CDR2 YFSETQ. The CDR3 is CASSLVFGPPNTEAFF. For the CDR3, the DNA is TGCGCCAGCAGCTTGGTTTTTGGGCCCCCCAACACTGAAGCTTTCTTT.

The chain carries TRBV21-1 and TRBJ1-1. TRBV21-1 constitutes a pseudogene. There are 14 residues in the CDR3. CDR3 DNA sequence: TGTGCCAGCAGCAAAGAGGGCAGGAACACTGAAGCTTTCTTT. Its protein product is CASSKEGRNTEAFF.

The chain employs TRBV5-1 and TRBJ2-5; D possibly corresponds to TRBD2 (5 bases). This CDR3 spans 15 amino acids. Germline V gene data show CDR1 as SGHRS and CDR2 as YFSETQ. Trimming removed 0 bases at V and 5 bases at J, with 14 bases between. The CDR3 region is CASSLGERLGETQYF. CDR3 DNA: TGCGCCAGCAGCTTGGGGGAGCGGTTAGGGGAGACCCAGTACTTC.

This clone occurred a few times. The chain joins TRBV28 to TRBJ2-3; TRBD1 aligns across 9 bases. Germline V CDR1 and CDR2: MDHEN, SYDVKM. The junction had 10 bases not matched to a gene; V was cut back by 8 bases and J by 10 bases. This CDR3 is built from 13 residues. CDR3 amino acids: CASLRERTGAQYF. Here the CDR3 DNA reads TGTGCCAGCCTTAGGGAAAGGACAGGGGCGCAGTATTTT.

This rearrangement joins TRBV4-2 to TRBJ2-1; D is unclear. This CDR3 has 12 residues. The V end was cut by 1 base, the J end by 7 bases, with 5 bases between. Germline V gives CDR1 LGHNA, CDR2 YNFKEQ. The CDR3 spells CASSQGGNEQFF. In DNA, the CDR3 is TGTGCCAGCAGCCAAGGGGGTAATGAGCAGTTCTTC.

The CDR3 spells CASSRDSLSDTQYF. In DNA, the CDR3 is TGCGCCAGCAGCCGGGACAGCTTATCTGATACGCAGTATTTT. The chain carries TRBV5-1 and TRBJ2-3, with 7 nucleotides matching TRBD1. CDR1 SGHRS and CDR2 YFSETQ come from the germline V gene. V dropped 4 bases and J dropped 6; count of bases not matched to a gene: 8. The CDR3 sequence is 14 residues long.

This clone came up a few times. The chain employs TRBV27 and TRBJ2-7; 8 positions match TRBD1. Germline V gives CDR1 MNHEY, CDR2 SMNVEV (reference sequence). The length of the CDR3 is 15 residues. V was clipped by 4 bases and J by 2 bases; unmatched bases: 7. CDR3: CASSSPGTGAYEQYF. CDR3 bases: TGTGCCAGCAGTTCCCCCGGGACAGGAGCCTACGAGCAGTACTTC.

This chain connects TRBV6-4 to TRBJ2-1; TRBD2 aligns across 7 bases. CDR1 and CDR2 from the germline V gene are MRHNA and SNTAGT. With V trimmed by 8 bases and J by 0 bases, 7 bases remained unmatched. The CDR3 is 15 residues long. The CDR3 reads CASSRGGSSYNEQFF. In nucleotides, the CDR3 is TGTGCCAGCTCACGCGGGGGAAGCTCCTACAATGAGCAGTTCTTC.

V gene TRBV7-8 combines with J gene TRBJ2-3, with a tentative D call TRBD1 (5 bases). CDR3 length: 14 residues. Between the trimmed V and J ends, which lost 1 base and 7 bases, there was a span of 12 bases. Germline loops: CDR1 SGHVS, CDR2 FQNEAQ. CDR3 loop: CASSLGPQVNTQYF. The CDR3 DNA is TGTGCCAGCAGCTTAGGTCCACAGGTCAATACGCAGTATTTT.